These 9 T cell receptor beta chains came from one sample sequenced in a study of T cell changes during pregnancy in multiple sclerosis. Sequencing was performed with immunoSEQ multiplex PCR; in TCRdb, only in-frame clones are kept and a portion is missing. The profile shows around 50,000 clones, more than 80% of them singletons. The sample was CD8+ T cells from peripheral blood mononuclear cells, taken in the second trimester of pregnancy. These receptors all come from a female donor with multiple sclerosis, enrolled in a pregnancy study.

The chain employs TRBV5-4 and TRBJ2-7; TRBD2 might be the D (6 bases). The CDR3 runs 14 residues. The V gene's germline CDR1 is SGHNT and CDR2 YYREEE (reference sequence). V dropped 0 bases and J dropped 7 bases, with 14 bases sitting between them. The CDR3 DNA sequence: TGTGCCAGCAGCTTGGGCGATCGAGGAGGGGAGCAGTACTTC. Encoded protein: CASSLGDRGGEQYF.

This clone appeared once. The chain carries TRBV5-1 and TRBJ2-7; no clear D gene. Germline V gene data show CDR1 as SGHRS and CDR2 as YFSETQ. The CDR3 runs to 13 residues. The germline V and J ends were trimmed by 3 bases and 2 bases, with 9 bases remaining between them. In DNA form, the CDR3 reads TGCGCCAGCAGCTCAGTCCCAACCTACGAGCAGTACTTC. It yields the protein CASSSVPTYEQYF.

The chain employs TRBV29-1 and TRBJ2-7; TRBD1 might be the D (6 bases). Germline V lookup: CDR1 SQVTM, CDR2 ANQGSEA. The CDR3 length is 14 residues. Trimming shortened V by 4 bases and J by 6 bases, and 19 bases separated the two germline ends. In nucleotides, the CDR3 is TGCAGCGTTGCCTCGACTACAGGGCTCGGCGAGCAGTACTTC. Its protein is CSVASTTGLGEQYF.

The chain has TRBV7-3 and TRBJ2-1, with TRBD1 as a possible D gene (6 bases). The germline V gene encodes CDR1 SGHTA and CDR2 FQGTGA. The CDR3 spans 15 residues. Trimming cost V 5 bases and J 1 base, with 12 bases left between them. CDR3 sequence: CASSLDSFSYNEQFF. CDR3 nucleotide sequence: TGTGCCAGCAGCCTGGACAGCTTTTCCTACAATGAGCAGTTCTTC.

The CDR3 protein is CASSDVPSGGQETQYF. The CDR3 DNA reads as TGTGCCAGCAGTGATGTACCTAGCGGGGGCCAAGAGACCCAGTACTTC. The chain couples TRBV2 to TRBJ2-5, with TRBD2 matching over 10 bases. V lost 3 bases to trimming and J lost 1 base; unmatched junction nucleotides: 5. The germline V gene encodes CDR1 SNHLY and CDR2 FYNNEI. The CDR3 loop spans 16 amino acids.

This chain uses TRBV19 with TRBJ2-7; 10 bases line up with TRBD1. V was pared by 4 bases and J by 4 bases, with 4 bases of the junction left unmatched. Germline V gene lookup returns CDR1 LNHDA and CDR2 SQIVND (reference sequence). CDR3 length: 14 amino acids. CDR3 bases: TGTGCCAGTAGTAGCCGGGACAGGGGTTACGAGCAGTACTTC. It yields the protein CASSSRDRGYEQYF.

The chain links TRBV2 to TRBJ2-1, with 10 bases aligning to TRBD2. From germline, CDR1 is SNHLY and CDR2 FYNNEI. This CDR3 spans 16 amino acids. V trimming: 6 bases; J trimming: 10 bases; junction bases outside the gene matches: 15. This CDR3 reads CASRTLAGEWGNEQFF. DNA of the CDR3: TGTGCCAGCAGAACTCTAGCGGGGGAATGGGGTAACGAGCAGTTCTTC.

Concerning this clone: Different DNA sequences within this sample yield the same CDR3. This rearrangement joins TRBV11-2 to TRBJ1-1; maybe TRBD1 (6 bases). CDR1 is SGHAT, CDR2 FQNNGV, per germline. CDR3 length: 13 amino acids. V gave up 3 bases and J gave up 5 bases, with 10 bases separating them. DNA of the CDR3: TGTGCCAGCAGCTTGGGCAGGGGAACTGAAGCTTTCTTT. This encodes CASSLGRGTEAFF.

The chain recombines TRBV7-2 with TRBJ2-7; weak D call: TRBD2 (5 bases). The ends were cut back, 0 bases at V and 2 bases at J, with 20 bases in the middle. Germline CDR1 reads SGHTA; CDR2 reads FQGNSA. The CDR3 has 18 amino acids. CDR3 in amino acids: CASSLATLTGGVPYEQYF. The DNA of the CDR3 is TGTGCCAGCAGCTTAGCAACATTGACCGGAGGTGTGCCCTACGAGCAGTACTTC.